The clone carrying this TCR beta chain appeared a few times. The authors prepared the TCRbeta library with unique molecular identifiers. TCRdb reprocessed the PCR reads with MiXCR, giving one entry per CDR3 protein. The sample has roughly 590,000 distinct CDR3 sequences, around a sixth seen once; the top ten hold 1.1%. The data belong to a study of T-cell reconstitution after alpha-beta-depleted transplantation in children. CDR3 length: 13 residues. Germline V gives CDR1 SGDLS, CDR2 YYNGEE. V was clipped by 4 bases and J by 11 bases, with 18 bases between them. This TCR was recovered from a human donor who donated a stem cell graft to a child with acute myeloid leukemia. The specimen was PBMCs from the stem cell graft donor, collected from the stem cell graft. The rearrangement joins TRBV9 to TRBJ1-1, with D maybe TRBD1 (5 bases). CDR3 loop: CASSFGTGAKAFF. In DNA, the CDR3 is TGTGCCAGCAGCTTCGGGACGGGAGCGAAGGCTTTCTTT.